These T cell receptor beta chains were read from a single sample in a study of blood T cell repertoires in COVID-19. Sequenced by immunoSEQ multiplex PCR; TCRdb stores in-frame clones only, minus some. The sample yields about 59,000 clones, roughly nine tenths seen once. The sample was peripheral blood. These receptor sequences come from a human donor in a cohort sampled during active COVID-19. Both conserved end residues are part of each CDR3. D genes are given only for firm matches. Rows may omit the clone size; those that give it use once, few, many or a size class.

cdr3_nt cdr3_aa d_call v_call clone_size j_call
TGTGCCAGCAGCGCAGGGCAGGGGGACATTCAGTACTTC CASSAGQGDIQYF TRBD1 TRBV9 . TRBJ2-4
TGTGCCAGCAGTTACGTGACCCAGGGTCCCGGGGAGCTGTTTTTT CASSYVTQGPGELFF . TRBV6-6 few TRBJ2-2
TGTGCCAGCAGTTCCAACGTTACGCCGGAGAAACTGTTTTTT CASSSNVTPEKLFF . TRBV28 . TRBJ1-4
TGTGCCAGCTCGGACTCTCTAACCCCCTACGAGCAGTACTTC CASSDSLTPYEQYF . TRBV18 . TRBJ2-7
TGTGCCATCAGTGGACAGCAGCAAGAGACCCAGTACTTC CAISGQQQETQYF . TRBV10-3 . TRBJ2-5
TGTGCCAGCAGGTCGGGGGGGAGCTCCTACGAGCAGTACTTC CASRSGGSSYEQYF TRBD2 TRBV6-5 . TRBJ2-7
TGCGCCAGCAGAAATGAGGGGGCGTCTGAAGCTTTCTTT CASRNEGASEAFF TRBD1 TRBV5-1 . TRBJ1-1
TGTGCCAGTAGGATTAGCGGGAGCTCCTACAATGAGCAGTTCTTC CASRISGSSYNEQFF TRBD2 TRBV19 once TRBJ2-1
TGTGCCAGCAGCGTAGCGACAGACAGGGCCGGAGAGACCCAGTACTTC CASSVATDRAGETQYF TRBD1 TRBV9 once TRBJ2-5
TGTGCCAGCAGCTTCATCACTTTCCCCAACACCGGGGAGCTGTTTTTT CASSFITFPNTGELFF . TRBV11-2 . TRBJ2-2
TGTGCCAGCAGCCTTGGTGGCGGGAGGGCCGGGGAGACCCAGTACTTC CASSLGGGRAGETQYF TRBD2 TRBV5-5 . TRBJ2-5
TGTGCCACCTTAATATCCGACTATGGCTACACCTTC CATLISDYGYTF . TRBV28 . TRBJ1-2
TGCGCCAGCAGCTCCCTTCCCCCGGGACAAGGGCTTCTAGAGACCCAGTACTTC CASSSLPPGQGLLETQYF . TRBV5-1 . TRBJ2-5
TGTGCCAGCAGCCAAGGAGGCCAAGGGGCTGGAAACACCATATATTTT CASSQGGQGAGNTIYF . TRBV3-1/TRBV3-2 . TRBJ1-3
TGTGCCAGCAGTTTGTGGACAGGGGGCATGAACACTGAAGCTTTCTTT CASSLWTGGMNTEAFF TRBD1 TRBV28 . TRBJ1-1
TGTGCCAGCAGTGAACCACTAGCGGGAGCAACAGATACGCAGTATTTT CASSEPLAGATDTQYF TRBD2 TRBV6-1 . TRBJ2-3
TGCGCCAGCAGCAAGGGACAGGGGGGTCTATACGAGCAGTACTTC CASSKGQGGLYEQYF TRBD1 TRBV5-1 . TRBJ2-7
TGTGCCAGCAGCCAAGAAGGGGACGAGCAGTACTTC CASSQEGDEQYF . TRBV3-1/TRBV3-2 . TRBJ2-7
TGCGCCAGCCAAAGGGACAACGTCAATGAGCAGTTCTTC CASQRDNVNEQFF . TRBV5-1 . TRBJ2-1
TGTGCCAGCAGCTCTTACAGGGGATCCCTCGTCACAGATACGCAGTATTTT CASSSYRGSLVTDTQYF TRBD1 TRBV7-2 . TRBJ2-3
TGTGCCAGCATCGAGGGGGGACTAGCTGACAATGAGCAGTTCTTC CASIEGGLADNEQFF TRBD2 TRBV7-9 . TRBJ2-1
TGTGCCAGCAGTTTAGCGTTCCTGGGGGCCTCTGGGGCCAACGTCCTGACTTTC CASSLAFLGASGANVLTF . TRBV27 . TRBJ2-6